This TCR beta chain stems from a study of shared clonotypes between healthy human individuals. General observations from the study: Donors were few, which limited the genetic and exposure-history diversity represented. The study found lower generation probabilities in non-shared clonotypes than in those shared by all four donors. Clonotype sharing among donors was expected to depend on sequencing depth.

Terminally differentiated effector memory CD45RA+ cells were excluded by CCR7 positive selection of CD45RO-negative cells. This table comes from immunoSEQ multiplex PCR, and its TCRdb copy is limited to in-frame clones, with some not included. The table has around 2,000,000 clones, just under 95% seen once. Worth noting for this clone: Its antigen is not known.

Sequencing input: naive CD8+ T cells sorted from blood. The source is a young man in good health.

As DNA, the CDR3 is TGCGCCAGCAGTCAGATAGAAGGGGCCTGGAATTCACCCCTCCACTTT. Translation: CASSQIEGAWNSPLHF. The V gene is TRBV5-1, the J gene TRBJ1-6; possibly TRBD1 for D (5 bases). This CDR3 comprises 16 residues. V lost 5 bases to trimming and J lost 7 bases, with 19 bases between them. The V gene's germline CDR1 is SGHRS and CDR2 YFSETQ.